This T cell receptor (beta chain) was sequenced for a study of Graves' ophthalmopathy and Graves' hyperthyroidism. Study-level background: The stable label applied to hyperthyroidism with no ophthalmopathy within 18 months of follow-up.

Trimming left V 2 bases short and J 2 bases short, with 12 bases between. Germline lookup yields CDR1 SGHVS and CDR2 FQNEAQ. This CDR3 region has 15 residues. RNA transcripts provided the template for amplifying TCR beta CDR3 regions. An initial RT-PCR round employing HTBI primers preceded a second-round multiplex PCR. TCRdb re-called the multiplex PCR reads with MiXCR, one entry per CDR3 protein. The sample includes around 520,000 distinct CDR3 sequences, under 40% of them seen just once. Many counts were recorded for this clonotype. Aged 18 to 65, the patients with hyperthyroidism had under 2 months' duration and were newly diagnosed. Additional autoimmune diseases, uncontrolled infections, pregnancy or lactation disqualified patients.

The TCR originated in an adult man with Graves' hyperthyroidism. Sequenced: peripheral blood or thyroid tissue (not recorded which). The V and J genes are TRBV7-8 and TRBJ1-2; D not resolved. This CDR3 reads CASSLSSSANYGYTF. Written as DNA, the CDR3 is TGTGCCAGCAGCTTATCGTCGTCCGCGAACTATGGCTACACCTTC.